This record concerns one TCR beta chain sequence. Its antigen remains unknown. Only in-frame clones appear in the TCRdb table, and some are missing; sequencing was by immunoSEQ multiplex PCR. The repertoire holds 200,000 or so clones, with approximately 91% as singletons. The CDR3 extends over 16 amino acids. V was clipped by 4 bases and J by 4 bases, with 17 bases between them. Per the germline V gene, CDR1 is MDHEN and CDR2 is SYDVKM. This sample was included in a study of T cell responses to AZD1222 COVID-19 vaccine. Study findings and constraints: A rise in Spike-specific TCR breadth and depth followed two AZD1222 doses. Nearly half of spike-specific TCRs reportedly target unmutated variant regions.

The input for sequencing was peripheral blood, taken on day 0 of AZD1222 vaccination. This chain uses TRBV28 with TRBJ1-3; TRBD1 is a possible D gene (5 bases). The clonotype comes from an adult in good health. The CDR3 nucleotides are TGTGCCAGCAGTTCCGGCGGGACGGACCTAGGAAACACCATATATTTT. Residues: CASSSGGTDLGNTIYF. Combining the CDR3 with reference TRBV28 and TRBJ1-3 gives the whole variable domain DVKVTQSSRYLVKRTGEKVFLECVQDMDHENMFWYRQDPGLGLRLIYFSYDVKMKEKGDIPEGYSVSREKKERFSLILESASTNQTSMYLCASSSGGTDLGNTIYFGEGSWLTVV.